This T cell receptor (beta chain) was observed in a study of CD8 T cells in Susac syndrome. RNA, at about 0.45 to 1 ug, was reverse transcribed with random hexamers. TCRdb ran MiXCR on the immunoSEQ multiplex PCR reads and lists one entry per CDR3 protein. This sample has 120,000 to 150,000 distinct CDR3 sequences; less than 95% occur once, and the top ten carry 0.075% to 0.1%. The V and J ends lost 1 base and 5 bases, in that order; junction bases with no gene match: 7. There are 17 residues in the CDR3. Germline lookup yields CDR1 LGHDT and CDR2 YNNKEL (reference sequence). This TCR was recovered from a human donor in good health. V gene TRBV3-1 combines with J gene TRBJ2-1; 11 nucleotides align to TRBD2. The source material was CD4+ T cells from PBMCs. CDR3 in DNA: TGTGCCAGCAGCCAAGTTTTCGGGACTAGCGGCCACAATGAGCAGTTCTTC. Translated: CASSQVFGTSGHNEQFF.